This TCR beta chain is drawn from a study of blood T cell repertoires in COVID-19. Recruitment covered about two dozen US areas and drew participants whose ages spanned roughly 18 to 90 years. Clinical histories supplied by participants themselves formed the basis of cohort assignment. Donors in Cohort 3 who had recovered were those with two negative PCRs, healthcare professional clearance, or resolution of their symptoms. In the source study's methods: Scientists estimated how many nucleated cells there were by amplifying reference gene primers. TCRdb's copy holds only in-frame clones and misses some; the assay was immunoSEQ multiplex PCR. V and J calls and clone size are as listed in that table; D and trimming were resolved from the DNA. Of around 290,000 clones listed, nearly 90% are singletons. This CDR3 has 13 amino acids. Germline V lookup: CDR1 MNHEY, CDR2 SVGAGI. With V trimmed by 6 bases and J by 9 bases, 8 bases remained unmatched.

The sequencing input was PBMCs or T cells enriched from blood (not recorded which). This sequence was found in a woman in her thirties who had recovered from COVID-19. The chain has TRBV6-5 and TRBJ1-1; 9 nucleotides align to TRBD1. Here the CDR3 reads CASRGQGLTQAFF. The CDR3 region has the DNA TGTGCCAGCAGAGGACAGGGGCTAACCCAAGCTTTCTTT.